This T cell receptor beta chain was recovered during a study of shared clonotypes between healthy human individuals (dated by TCRdb to 2019 to 2021). The study in broad terms: A few men and a couple of women, aged 18 to 49 years, made up the cohort. For each donor, CD4 naive and CD4 memory were each given three plates, CD8 naive was given two plates, and CD8 memory was given one plate. To estimate repertoire size and how much clonotypes are shared between individuals, the study performed deep sequencing of blood TCR repertoires from five healthy adults. To increase sequencing depth and limit assay-specific biases, different laboratories used diverse techniques to prepare libraries and sequence TCR repertoires. Per donor, leukapheresis produced somewhere between about 0.85 and 8.9 billion PBMCs.

The investigation overall reported the following: Sharing across several donors was observed for around 5% of naive CD4, 3% to 3.5% of naive CD8, over 2% of memory CD4, and around 0.44% of memory CD8 clonotypes. Larger estimated clonotype richness was generally found for naive subsets than for memory subsets. Even with the large sequencing depth, rarefaction of the sorted-subset datasets indicated that sequencing was incomplete. Only blood was sampled, and tissue TCR repertoires likely differ from those in blood. Pairwise subsampling indicated that sequencing depth was expected to affect the degree of clonotype sharing among donors. The small number of donors limited the genetic and exposure-history diversity represented. Clonotypes shared by all four sorted-subset donors showed higher generation probabilities than non-shared clonotypes.

TCR CDR3 regions were amplified from genomic DNA by multiplex PCR using the deep immunoSEQ assay. For each cell subset, the extracted genomic DNA was distributed evenly across all wells of several immunoSEQ 96-well plates, and each plate served as one replicate. For sorted subsets, each replicate PCR was loaded with about 0.2 ug genomic DNA, equivalent to about 30,000 T cell genomes. The purified libraries were quantified using a Qubit 3.0 fluorometer, sized with a Bioanalyzer 2100, and then quantified again using the KAPA Library Quantification kit. Each immunoSEQ 96-well plate was sequenced on its own single-read 150-cycle Illumina NextSeq 550 flow cell. In the paper's pipeline: Because only junctional sequences without quality scores were contained in the immunoSEQ output, filtering matching that applied to full-length reads could not be performed. Sequences were annotated with PyIR, a Python wrapper for IgBLAST v1.9, using IMGT germline references to assign V/J genes and CDR3. Reads were removed for weak V/J assignments (E-value above 1e-6), missing CDR3, stop codons, out-of-frame junctions, or ambiguous translated residues. V3J clonotypes were defined as sequences sharing an identical inferred V gene, J gene, and CDR3 amino acid sequence. Percentage overlap between repertoires was computed as shared unique clonotypes divided by the size of the smaller repertoire. RTK rarefaction, the Chao1 estimator, and Recon v2.1 estimates of unobserved clonotypes were used to assess repertoire richness. For all TCRbeta clonotypes obtained by the gDNA method from a few donors, generation probabilities were computed with OLGA. TCRdb took over this immuneACCESS table, retaining in-frame rearrangements with V and J assigned. Such tables are incomplete; in checked studies, under half of the missing clones stem from an unresolved V gene, and the remainder is unexplained. V, J and clone size derive from that table, while D and trimming were established from the DNA sequence. The sample contains about 2,500,000 clones, 90% to 95% of them found a single time. 0.13% to 0.15% of the sample is taken by the ten largest.

Notes on this clone: Its antigen is not yet known. Base qualities are not provided; no much larger clone lies one nucleotide away.

The donors were healthy, HIV-negative adults who had no recently reported acute infections or vaccinations. Every donor was a Caucasian adult residing in Nashville, Tennessee, USA. CD4+ T cells were enriched by magnetic negative selection; naive cells were then positively selected on CD45RA, and the negative fraction formed the memory subset. Blood was obtained by leukapheresis, after which PBMCs were separated by Ficoll-Histopaque density gradient centrifugation and cryopreserved in liquid nitrogen vapor phase. Analytical flow cytometry was used to check the purity and quantity of each magnetically sorted T cell population. From each sorted fraction, genomic DNA was isolated and quantified by UV absorbance on a Nanodrop 2000c. Reading the germline V gene (reference sequence) gives CDR1 MNHEY and CDR2 SMNVEV. Trimming leaves V shorter by 1 base and J shorter by 3 bases, with the junction holding 11 bases beyond the gene matches. The CDR3 spans 17 residues, from the cysteine through the phenylalanine. Only CDR3 DNA is held: 51 bases, read in frame from base 1.

The source of this sequence is a man aged 18 to 35 in good health. The specimen was naive CD4+ T cells sorted from blood. Reading the label with the study, this specimen's cell subset or site is: CD45RA+ positively selected. Rearrangement joined TRBV27 to TRBJ2-7; TRBD1 agrees with 8 junctional bases. The nucleotide sequence is TGTGCCAGCAGTTTATTAGACAGGGGTGAAAATAGCTACGAGCAGTACTTC. This sequence encodes CASSLLDRGENSYEQYF.